The 20 T cell receptor beta chains below come from one sample, sequenced in a study of T-cell memory formation after mild COVID-19. One entry per CDR3 protein results from TCRdb running MiXCR on the 5' RACE reads. Here the sample spans about 270,000 distinct CDR3 sequences, roughly a sixth being singletons. The sample comprised PBMCs or a T cell subset sorted from them (not recorded which). Every receptor here comes from a man aged 18 to 30 who had mild COVID-19 (a few samples of this study predate the infection). Cell type and time point are not known.

This clonotype has ten or more counts. V and J are TRBV12-3 or TRBV12-4 and TRBJ2-7; D tentatively reads TRBD1 or TRBD2 (6 bases each). The CDR3 sequence is 11 residues long. V lost 6 bases to trimming and J lost 7 bases, with 10 bases between them. CDR3 loop: CASSRRGEQYF. The CDR3 nucleotides read TGTGCCAGCAGCCGGAGGGGGGAGCAGTACTTC.

This clonotype was detected only a few times. V is TRBV30 and J is TRBJ2-3; tentative D call: TRBD1 (7 bases). Germline CDR1 and CDR2: GTSNPN and SVGIG (reference sequence). V lost 1 base, J lost 4 bases, and 15 bases lay in between. The CDR3 contains 15 residues. In nucleotides, the CDR3 is TGTGCCTGGAGTGGCGCAGGGGGGTTCGCAGATACGCAGTATTTT. Translation gives CAWSGAGGFADTQYF. Together with reference TRBV30 and TRBJ2-3, the CDR3 gives the full variable domain: SQTIHQWPATLVQPVGSPLSLECTVEGTSNPNLYWYRQAAGRGLQLLFYSVGIGQISSEVPQNLSASRPQDRQFILSSKKLLLSDSGFYLCAWSGAGGFADTQYFGPGTRLTVL.

The V gene is TRBV27, the J gene TRBJ2-3, with TRBD1 matching over 9 bases. Germline V gives CDR1 MNHEY, CDR2 SMNVEV (reference sequence). The CDR3 length is 14 residues. Trimming took 6 bases from V and 8 from J; bases not matched to a gene: 9. The CDR3 spells CASSRDRDGRTQYF. CDR3 DNA sequence: TGTGCCAGCAGCCGGGACAGGGACGGACGTACGCAGTATTTT.

This clonotype was observed a handful of times. The V and J genes are TRBV7-8 and TRBJ1-1; 7 positions match TRBD1. V shed 4 bases and J 4 bases; nucleotides not matched to a gene: 9. Germline V gives CDR1 SGHVS, CDR2 FQNEAQ. This CDR3 contains 15 residues. The CDR3 sequence is CASSSGQARSTEAFF. For the CDR3, the DNA is TGTGCCAGCAGCTCAGGACAGGCCAGGAGCACTGAAGCTTTCTTT.

CDR3 DNA sequence: TGTGCCAGCAGCTTTTTTGGCAGAGAAGCTTTCTTT. Residues: CASSFFGREAFF. The V call is TRBV7-2, the J call TRBJ1-1; the D is unclear. The CDR3 has 12 residues. The germline V gene has CDR1 SGHTA and CDR2 FQGNSA. Between the trimmed V and J ends, which lost 3 bases and 8 bases, there was a span of 10 bases. The full variable domain, in which reference TRBV7-2 and TRBJ1-1 provide the parts outside the CDR3, is GAGVSQSPSNKVTEKGKDVELRCDPISGHTALYWYRQSLGQGLEFLIYFQGNSAPDKSGLPSDRFSAERTGGSVSTLTIQRTQQEDSAVYLCASSFFGREAFFGQGTRLTVV.

This clonotype was picked up a small number of times. The rearrangement links TRBV5-1 to TRBJ2-5; possibly TRBD2 for D (6 bases). Germline lookup yields CDR1 SGHRS and CDR2 YFSETQ. The CDR3 consists of 14 residues. The V end lost 2 bases, the J end lost 7 bases, and 15 bases lay between the germline ends. The CDR3 region is CASSFGAREATQYF. CDR3 sequence (DNA): TGCGCCAGCAGCTTTGGGGCCAGGGAGGCGACCCAGTACTTC.

The sample holds a few counts of this clonotype. The chain is built from TRBV20-1 and TRBJ1-1; the match to TRBD1 covers 11 bases. Germline V gene lookup returns CDR1 DFQATT and CDR2 SNEGSKA (reference sequence). CDR3 length: 13 residues. J gave up 5 bases and V 6 bases, and 5 bases lay outside the gene matches. The chain's CDR3 is CSAPGQGGTEAFF. In DNA, the CDR3 is TGCAGTGCACCGGGACAGGGGGGAACTGAAGCTTTCTTT.

This clonotype showed up just once. The rearrangement joins TRBV29-1 to TRBJ2-1, with 7 positions matching TRBD1. The CDR3 has 11 residues. Per germline, CDR1 SQVTM and CDR2 ANQGSEA. V dropped 5 bases and J dropped 7; count of bases not matched to a gene: 2. The CDR3 nucleotides are TGCAGCGTTCAGACAGGGAATGAGCAGTTCTTC. It translates to CSVQTGNEQFF.

This clonotype turned up a few times. The rearrangement links TRBV7-2 to TRBJ1-1; D uncertain. V lost 7 bases to trimming and J lost 4 bases, with 13 bases between them. Germline lookup yields CDR1 SGHTA and CDR2 FQGNSA. This CDR3 has 13 residues. CDR3 region: CASNSQTGTEAFF. Written as DNA, the CDR3 is TGTGCCAGCAACTCCCAGACGGGCACTGAAGCTTTCTTT.

V and J are TRBV7-9 and TRBJ2-7, with 8 bases that match TRBD2. V was pared by 5 bases and J by 3 bases, with 9 bases of the junction left unmatched. CDR1 is SEHNR and CDR2 is FQNEAQ in the germline V gene (reference sequence). The CDR3 sequence is 15 residues long. CDR3 loop: CASSPRGGPLYEQYV. The CDR3 DNA follows: TGTGCCAGCAGCCCACGGGGGGGTCCCCTCTACGAGCAGTACGTC.

The chain employs TRBV9 and TRBJ2-3, with a possible D match to TRBD2 (6 bases). Trimming cost V 4 bases and J 3 bases, with 15 bases left between them. This CDR3 has 15 residues. The germline gives CDR1 SGDLS, CDR2 YYNGEE. In DNA, the CDR3 is TGTGCCAGCAGCCCGGGGACTGTACTTACAGATACGCAGTATTTT. Translating gives CASSPGTVLTDTQYF.

The CDR3, as DNA: TGTGCCAGCACCGGGACAAACTCTGGGGCCAACGTCCTGACTTTC. Translating it yields CASTGTNSGANVLTF. The chain employs TRBV28 and TRBJ2-6, with a tentative D call TRBD1 (6 bases). Germline V gene sequence: CDR1 MDHEN, CDR2 SYDVKM. The CDR3 covers 15 residues. Trimming stripped 7 bases from V and 0 bases from J, with 10 bases between.

This clonotype appeared a few times. A read error may produce the germline difference seen at one junction end. The chain links TRBV7-7 to TRBJ2-3; tentative D call: TRBD1 (5 bases). The CDR3 runs 15 residues. Germline-derived CDR1 and CDR2 are SSHAT and FNYEAQ (reference sequence). The DNA of the CDR3 is TGTGCTAGCAGCTTAGGCACAGGCCGCACAGATACGCAGTATTTT. This translates into CASSLGTGRTDTQYF.

A few counts support this clonotype. Mismatch with germline at one junction end may stem from a read error. The J gene is TRBJ2-1, the V gene TRBV9, with 10 bases identical to TRBD2. The CDR3 runs to 15 residues. Per the germline V gene, CDR1 is SGDLS and CDR2 is YYNGEE. The DNA of the CDR3 is TGTGCCACCAGCCCGGGACTAGCGACCTACAATGAGCAGTTCTTC. Its translation: CATSPGLATYNEQFF.

The rearrangement uses TRBV13 and TRBJ2-7, with 8 bases matching TRBD2. The V segment lost 4 bases and the J segment 2 bases; nucleotides outside the gene matches: 4. CDR3 length equals 14 residues. Germline lookup yields CDR1 PRHDT and CDR2 FYEKMQ (reference sequence). The CDR3 loop reads CASSSRGGPYEQYV. The DNA of the CDR3 is TGTGCCAGCAGCTCTCGCGGGGGGCCCTACGAGCAGTACGTC.

This chain links TRBV5-6 with TRBJ2-7; 9 bases agree with TRBD2. CDR3 length equals 20 residues. Trimming cost V 5 bases and J 3 bases; bases outside gene matches: 24. Germline assignment: CDR1 SGHDT and CDR2 YYEEEE. CDR3 residues: CASRHLGPPGLAVFFYEQYF. Written as DNA, the CDR3 is TGTGCCAGCAGGCATTTGGGACCTCCGGGACTAGCCGTCTTTTTCTACGAGCAGTACTTC.

Ten or more counts support this clonotype. The V gene is TRBV7-2, the J gene TRBJ2-5; the D is unclear. CDR1 SGHTA and CDR2 FQGNSA come from the germline V gene. V gave up 8 bases and J gave up 7 bases, with 17 bases separating them. The length of the CDR3 is 13 residues. CDR3 DNA sequence: TGTGCCAGCCTAAATTCGGGCGGTGGGACCCAGTACTTC. It yields the protein CASLNSGGGTQYF.

This clonotype was detected a few times. The rearrangement uses TRBV2 and TRBJ2-6, with D perhaps given as TRBD1 or TRBD2 (6 bases each). In germline, CDR1 is SNHLY, CDR2 FYNNEI. The CDR3 runs to 17 residues. The V end lost 3 bases, the J end lost 1 base, and 13 bases lay between the germline ends. CDR3 DNA sequence: TGTGCCAGCAGTGATCTACAGGGAGGTTCTGGGGCCAACGTCCTGACTTTC. The encoded protein is CASSDLQGGSGANVLTF. Supplemented by reference TRBV2 and TRBJ2-6, the full variable domain reads EPEVTQTPSHQVTQMGQEVILRCVPISNHLYFYWYRQILGQKVEFLVSFYNNEISEKSEIFDDQFSVERPDGSNFTLKIRSTKLEDSAMYFCASSDLQGGSGANVLTFGAGSRLTVL.

This clonotype was found a few times. The chain uses TRBV5-6 and TRBJ1-2, with D uncertain. Germline V gives CDR1 SGHDT, CDR2 YYEEEE. The CDR3 spans 11 residues. The ends were cut back, 2 bases at V and 10 bases at J, with 9 bases in the middle. CDR3 sequence reads: CASSLRQAYTF. The CDR3 nucleotides read TGTGCCAGCAGCTTAAGACAAGCCTACACCTTC.

The sample holds a few counts of this clonotype. The chain links TRBV12-3 or TRBV12-4 to TRBJ1-5, with D maybe TRBD1 (6 bases). V shed 6 bases and J shed 11 bases, with 14 bases lying between them. The CDR3 length is 12 residues. The CDR3 DNA sequence: TGTGCCAGCAGCCAGATCCAGGGGTCCCAGCATTTT. It specifies CASSQIQGSQHF.